The rows below give T cell receptor beta chains drawn from one sample of a study of cytomegalovirus exposure and HLA in healthy donors. Libraries were prepared by immunoSEQ multiplex PCR; TCRdb keeps only in-frame clonotypes and omits some of them. Counted here are about 110,000 clones, 70% to 80% occurring once; the ten biggest clones make up roughly 0.76%. The sample consisted of PBMCs. The source is a boy younger than 18 in good health and CMV-seronegative. Each CDR3 is given with its conserved first and last residue. The D gene is left open where the match is weak. Clone size is shown for a subset of rows, as once, few, many or a class of expanded clone.

>TRBD1|TRBV2|TRBJ1-1|13|NA
TGTGCCAGCAGTGAGGGACAGGCCACTGAAGCTTTCTTT
CASSEGQATEAFF
>TRBD2|TRBV5-1|TRBJ2-1|15|few
TGCGCCAGCAGCTTGGTGGCGGGAGAGTACAATGAGCAGTTCTTC
CASSLVAGEYNEQFF
>NA|TRBV2|TRBJ2-7|11|NA
TGTGCCAGCAGTTTTGAAGCTCGGCAGTACTTC
CASSFEARQYF
>TRBD2|TRBV13|TRBJ2-3|17|NA
TGTGCCAGCAGCACCAGGACTAGCGAGGTTTTCACAGATACGCAGTATTTT
CASSTRTSEVFTDTQYF
>NA|TRBV14|TRBJ1-6|16|NA
TGTGCCAGCAGCCAAGCTGGGTATACAGGGAATTCACCCCTCCACTTT
CASSQAGYTGNSPLHF
>TRBD1|TRBV19|TRBJ1-5|14|NA
TGTGCCAGTAGTATAACAGGGGTGGTGTGGCCCCAGCATTTT
CASSITGVVWPQHF
>NA|TRBV7-3|TRBJ2-1|14|NA
TGTGCCAGCAGCTTAGGCGGGTCAGTCAATGAGCAGTTCTTC
CASSLGGSVNEQFF
>TRBD1|TRBV27|TRBJ1-2|13|once
TGTGCCAGCAGCCTAGACAGGGGGGCTGGCTACACCTTC
CASSLDRGAGYTF
>TRBD1|TRBV7-2|TRBJ1-2|14|NA
TGTGCCAGCAGCCGGGACAGCGGAATCTATGGCTACACCTTC
CASSRDSGIYGYTF
>NA|TRBV6-9|TRBJ2-5|13|NA
TGTGCCAGTTCAGGGCGGATCCAAGAGACCCAGTACTTC
CASSGRIQETQYF
>TRBD1|TRBV25-1|TRBJ1-4|13|NA
TGTGCCAGCAGAGACAGGGGAGGTGAAAAACTGTTTTTT
CASRDRGGEKLFF
>TRBD2|TRBV9|TRBJ2-2|17|NA
TGTGCCAGCAGCGCCCTCGAGCGGGGGGGCCTAATCGGGGAGCTGTTTTTT
CASSALERGGLIGELFF
>NA|TRBV30|TRBJ1-1|13|NA
TGTGCCTGGAGGAGGAGTAAGAACACTGAAGCTTTCTTT
CAWRRSKNTEAFF
>NA|TRBV4-1|TRBJ1-2|13|NA
TGCGCCAGCAGCCAAGGGAACAGGGATGGCTACACCTTC
CASSQGNRDGYTF
>NA|TRBV6-5|TRBJ2-1|14|NA
TGTGCCAGCAGTTACAGGTCGGAGTACAATGAGCAGTTCTTC
CASSYRSEYNEQFF
>TRBD1|TRBV6-5|TRBJ1-1|14|NA
TGTGCCAGCAGTTACTCTGGGGACAGCACTGAAGCTTTCTTT
CASSYSGDSTEAFF
>NA|TRBV5-1|TRBJ2-7|14|NA
TGCGCCAGCAGCTTGGTCGGGTTGGCCTACGAGCAGTACTTC
CASSLVGLAYEQYF
>NA|TRBV7-7|TRBJ2-2|13|NA
TGTGCCAGCAGCTCTGACAGCACCGGGGAGCTGTTTTTT
CASSSDSTGELFF
>NA|TRBV5-1|TRBJ2-2|14|NA
TGCGCCAGCAGCTTGACTAGAGGCACCGGGGAGCTGTTTTTT
CASSLTRGTGELFF
>TRBD1|TRBV19|TRBJ1-1|11|NA
TGTGCCAGTGACAGGGACGGAGCGGCTTTCTTT
CASDRDGAAFF
>TRBD2|TRBV6-5|TRBJ2-1|15|once
TGTGCCAGCAGTTATGAGCGGGGGGATGCCTATGAGCAGTTCTTC
CASSYERGDAYEQFF
>NA|TRBV9|TRBJ2-6|16|NA
TGTGCCAGCAGTTTAGCCGAGAGATCTGGGGCCAACGTCCTGACTTTC
CASSLAERSGANVLTF
>NA|TRBV11-1|TRBJ1-1|15|few
TGTGCCAGCAGCTTTGCCCCCGACAGAGCCACTGAAGCTTTCTTT
CASSFAPDRATEAFF
>TRBD1|TRBV7-8|TRBJ1-5|16|NA
TGTGCCAGCAGCTCCTGGACAGGGGGATTTGGTCAGCCCCAGCATTTT
CASSSWTGGFGQPQHF
>NA|TRBV25-1|TRBJ2-1|14|NA
TGTGCCAGCAGTGAAGCGGGGACCGTCAATGAGCAGTTCTTC
CASSEAGTVNEQFF
>TRBD1|TRBV2|TRBJ2-5|14|NA
TGTGCCAGCAGTGAGGGACAGGGGGGGGAGACCCAGTACTTC
CASSEGQGGETQYF
>NA|TRBV18|TRBJ1-1|13|once
TGTGCCAGCTCACCTGCGCAGGAGGTCGAAGCTTTCTTT
CASSPAQEVEAFF
>NA|TRBV4-1|TRBJ1-2|13|NA
TGCGCCAGCAGCCAAGACAGGCTCTATGGCTACACCTTC
CASSQDRLYGYTF
>NA|TRBV7-9|TRBJ1-3|15|NA
TGTGCCAGCAGCGCCCTTGGAGACCCGGTGTACACCATATATTTT
CASSALGDPVYTIYF
>TRBD2|TRBV6-6|TRBJ2-1|14|few
TGTGCCAGCAGTTACGGGACTAGCGGCAATGAGCAGTTCTTC
CASSYGTSGNEQFF
>TRBD2|TRBV7-8|TRBJ2-1|17|NA
TGTGCCAGCAGCCCCCATCACGGGGGGGGGATAGGTAATGAGCAGTTCTTC
CASSPHHGGGIGNEQFF
>TRBD2|TRBV28|TRBJ2-3|18|once
TGTGCCAGCAGTTTATCCCAAGTAGCGGGAACTAGCACAGATACGCAGTATTTT
CASSLSQVAGTSTDTQYF
>NA|TRBV25-1|TRBJ1-2|15|NA
TGTGCCAGCAGTGAAGTGTTCGGGGAGGACTATGGCTACACCTTC
CASSEVFGEDYGYTF
>TRBD1|TRBV28|TRBJ1-1|14|NA
TGTGCCAGCACCCCTGACAGGGTTTTAACTGAAGCTTTCTTT
CASTPDRVLTEAFF
>NA|TRBV28|TRBJ2-1|14|NA
TGTGCCAGCAGTTGGGTAGGAGGGGACAATGAGCAGTTCTTC
CASSWVGGDNEQFF
>TRBD2|TRBV2|TRBJ2-2|16|once
TGTGCCTCACTGGCTAGCGGGGGGGCCGGCACCGGGGAGCTGTTTTTT
CASLASGGAGTGELFF
>NA|TRBV9|TRBJ1-4|13|NA
TGTGCCAGCAGCGCAGGGATCGGGGAAAAACTGTTTTTT
CASSAGIGEKLFF
>NA|TRBV6-5|TRBJ1-2|14|NA
TGTGCCAGCAGCAAATCGGGATCTAACTATGGCTACACCTTC
CASSKSGSNYGYTF
>TRBD1|TRBV7-9|TRBJ1-6|15|NA
TGTGCCAGCAGCTCTCCGGGACAGGGTAATTCACCCCTCCACTTT
CASSSPGQGNSPLHF
>NA|TRBV4-1|TRBJ1-1|15|once
TGCGCCAGCAGCCAAGATCCGACGGGGAACACTGAAGCTTTCTTT
CASSQDPTGNTEAFF
>TRBD1|TRBV2|TRBJ1-6|15|NA
TGTGCCAGCAGACCAGGACAGGCCTATAATTCACCCCTCCACTTT
CASRPGQAYNSPLHF
>TRBD1|TRBV28|TRBJ2-3|16|NA
TGTGCCAGCAGTTTCCTTGCGGGACAGGGGTTAGATACGCAGTATTTT
CASSFLAGQGLDTQYF
>TRBD1|TRBV29-1|TRBJ1-1|13|NA
TGCAGCGCCGGACAGGGGGGTAACACTGAAGCTTTCTTT
CSAGQGGNTEAFF
>TRBD2|TRBV11-2|TRBJ2-5|19|NA
TGTGCCAGCAGCTTAGATCCCCCTGGACTAGCGGGGGGGTGGGAGACCCAGTACTTC
CASSLDPPGLAGGWETQYF
>NA|TRBV6-4|TRBJ2-2|14|few
TGTGCCACCAGCCGGGACTTGAACACCGGGGAGCTGTTTTTT
CATSRDLNTGELFF
>NA|TRBV28|TRBJ1-5|12|once
TGTGCCAGCCGACAGGAAAATCAGCCCCAGCATTTT
CASRQENQPQHF
>TRBD1|TRBV2|TRBJ1-2|14|NA
TGTGCCAGCAGGGGGACAGGGGCTTTGGGTGGCTACACCTTC
CASRGTGALGGYTF
>NA|TRBV19|TRBJ1-5|15|NA
TGTGCCAGTAGTATGGGGTCAGGGTTCAATCAGCCCCAGCATTTT
CASSMGSGFNQPQHF
>NA|TRBV9|TRBJ2-3|13|NA
TGTGCCAGCAGGCGGGGAATTACAGATACGCAGTATTTT
CASRRGITDTQYF
>TRBD2|TRBV30|TRBJ2-1|14|NA
TGTGCCTGGAAACTAGCGGGAATATACAATGAGCAGTTCTTC
CAWKLAGIYNEQFF